This T cell receptor (beta chain) stems from a study of regulatory T cells in long-lasting Graves disease. Trimming took off 4 bases at V and 5 bases at J, with 9 bases between the two ends. Per germline, CDR1 SGHAT and CDR2 FQNNGV. The CDR3 length is 12 residues. With iRepertoire HTBI primers and Arm-PCR of CDR3 regions, TCR beta libraries were built. Each CDR3 protein is one row after TCRdb ran MiXCR on the multiplex PCR reads. There are roughly 500,000 distinct CDR3 sequences in the sample; around 12% occur only once, and almost 9% lies in the top ten. Time point noted: newly diagnosed GD, antithyroid drugs for less than 3 months. PBMC RNA was the source of the TCR library. In this cohort, patients came from an endocrinology department located in Xi'an, China. On this clonotype itself: This clone may be a read error of a much larger clone one base away.

This sample also appeared in a second study, on T cells in Graves' hyperthyroidism and ophthalmopathy. Per that paper: When the TCR CDR3 underwent first-round RT-PCR, the HTBI primer set was used.

This rearrangement joins TRBV11-2 to TRBJ2-7; D remains ambiguous. The sample here was peripheral blood mononuclear cells (PBMCs), taken at new diagnosis, from a patient treated with antithyroid drugs. This clonotype was obtained from a woman aged 25-40 years with Graves disease. The CDR3 sequence: CASSYVPDEQYF. The CDR3 nucleotides are TGTGCCAGCAGCTATGTGCCGGACGAGCAGTACTTC.